Following are 9 T cell receptor beta chains from one sample sequenced in a study of T cell responses to AZD1222 COVID-19 vaccine. The assay was immunoSEQ multiplex PCR, and TCRdb's table has in-frame clones only and misses some. The repertoire includes 78,000 or so clones, around 88% of them detected once, and around 19% sits in the top ten. This specimen consisted of peripheral blood, obtained on day 0 of AZD1222 vaccination. All receptors come from an adult in good health.

The gene calls are TRBV5-1 and TRBJ2-2; TRBD1 or TRBD2 may be the D gene (5 bases each). The V end was cut by 4 bases, the J end by 4 bases, with 14 bases between. The germline gives CDR1 SGHRS, CDR2 YFSETQ. This CDR3 spans 15 amino acids. The CDR3 protein is CASSGAQGPTGELFF. The CDR3 DNA follows: TGCGCCAGCAGCGGCGCCCAGGGACCCACCGGGGAGCTGTTTTTT.

The V call is TRBV7-8, the J call TRBJ1-2; D call uncertain. The CDR3 sequence is 14 residues long. The ends were cut back, 5 bases at V and 2 bases at J, with 12 bases in the middle. The germline gives CDR1 SGHVS, CDR2 FQNEAQ. CDR3 nucleotides: TGTGCCAGCAGCGAGGCGACGGAGAACTATGGCTACACCTTC. Amino acids: CASSEATENYGYTF.

The chain carries TRBV18 and TRBJ2-7, with 7 bases lining up with TRBD2. CDR1 and CDR2 from the germline V gene are KGHSH and LQKENI. The CDR3 is 14 amino acids. V was pared by 8 bases and J by 6 bases, with 13 bases of the junction left unmatched. CDR3 sequence: CASALGGTKAEQYF. The CDR3, as DNA: TGTGCCAGCGCCCTCGGGGGGACGAAAGCCGAGCAGTACTTC. Filled out from reference TRBV18 and TRBJ2-7, the complete variable domain reads NAGVMQNPRHLVRRRGQEARLRCSPMKGHSHVYWYRQLPEEGLKFMVYLQKENIIDESGMPKERFSAEFPKEGPSILRIQQVVRGDSAAYFCASALGGTKAEQYFGPGTRLTVT.

This chain connects TRBV10-3 to TRBJ1-2; the D is unclear. Trimming pared 4 bases from V and 2 bases from J, leaving 11 bases between. The CDR3 consists of 14 residues. The germline gives CDR1 ENHRY, CDR2 SYGVKD. The CDR3, as DNA: TGTGCCATCAGTGGTGGCGGGCTAAACTATGGCTACACCTTC. Its translation: CAISGGGLNYGYTF.

The chain employs TRBV27 and TRBJ1-5, with D unresolved. Germline lookup yields CDR1 MNHEY and CDR2 SMNVEV (reference sequence). Between the trimmed V and J ends, which lost 0 bases and 4 bases, there was a span of 7 bases. The CDR3 consists of 14 residues. The CDR3 nucleotides are TGTGCCAGCAGTTTATCTGCTACAAATCAGCCCCAGCATTTT. This sequence encodes CASSLSATNQPQHF.

This clone showed up just once. This chain connects TRBV9 to TRBJ1-2; D ambiguous. Trimming took off 1 base at V and 7 bases at J, with 8 bases between the two ends. Germline V lookup: CDR1 SGDLS, CDR2 YYNGEE. The CDR3 spans 12 residues. The CDR3 DNA follows: TGTGCCAGCAGCGTAAACAGTGCTGGCTACACCTTC. As protein: CASSVNSAGYTF.

The chain combines TRBV28 with TRBJ1-5, with D tentatively TRBD1 (5 bases). The V end was cut by 7 bases, the J end by 0 bases, with 19 bases between. Germline CDR1 and CDR2: MDHEN and SYDVKM. This CDR3 has 17 amino acids. CDR3 nucleotide sequence: TGTGCCAGCAACACTAGGGACCAGTTCTATAGCAATCAGCCCCAGCATTTT. Its translation is CASNTRDQFYSNQPQHF.

V and J are TRBV7-6 and TRBJ2-7, with unresolved D. V lost 3 bases to trimming and J lost 0 bases, with 9 bases between them. This CDR3 is 14 amino acids long. CDR1 is SGHVS and CDR2 is FNYEAQ in the germline V gene. The CDR3: CASSFAVSSYEQYF. CDR3 DNA: TGTGCCAGCAGCTTCGCCGTGAGCTCCTACGAGCAGTACTTC. The entire variable domain, with the rest obtained from reference TRBV7-6 and TRBJ2-7, is as follows: GAGVSQSPRYKVTKRGQDVALRCDPISGHVSLYWYRQALGQGPEFLTYFNYEAQQDKSGLPNDRFSAERPEGSISTLTIQRTEQRDSAMYRCASSFAVSSYEQYFGPGTRLTVT.

CDR3 nucleotides: TGTGCCAGCAGCCAGAGACAGGGTGTGGCGAACACCGGGGAGCTGTTTTTT. It translates to CASSQRQGVANTGELFF. The rearrangement uses TRBV3-1 (or the pseudogene TRBV3-2) and TRBJ2-2; TRBD1 agrees at 7 bases. The CDR3 has 17 residues. Germline V gene data show CDR1 as LGHDT and CDR2 as YNNKEL (reference sequence). With 3 bases clipped from V and 0 bases from J, the junction kept 7 bases outside the gene matches.